The 9 T cell receptor beta chains below were found in one sample sequenced in a study of PD-1 blockade in classical Hodgkin lymphoma. Generated by immunoSEQ multiplex PCR, the TCRdb table keeps only in-frame clones and is missing some. The sample records about 100,000 clones, around 89% being singletons. With no exception, relapse followed autologous stem cell transplantation in all patients, and brentuximab vedotin exposure varied. The specimen was peripheral blood mononuclear cells (PBMCs), collected before the second cycle of nivolumab. Every receptor here comes from a human donor with classical Hodgkin lymphoma.

The chain uses TRBV5-6 and TRBJ1-4; D is unresolved. V was clipped by 5 bases and J by 0 bases, with 8 bases between them. This CDR3 comprises 14 residues. The germline V gene has CDR1 SGHDT and CDR2 YYEEEE. The DNA for the CDR3 is TGTGCCAGCAGTTCAGCTGCAACTAATGAAAAACTGTTTTTT. Its protein is CASSSAATNEKLFF.

The chain uses TRBV30 and TRBJ1-6; D not resolved. The length of the CDR3 is 15 residues. V was trimmed by 1 base and J by 10 bases, leaving 17 bases between them. Germline V CDR1 and CDR2: GTSNPN, SVGIG (reference sequence). In DNA form, the CDR3 reads TGTGCCTGGAGTGCCCAAGGTTTACTGGCGTCACCCCTCCACTTT. It is translated as CAWSAQGLLASPLHF.

This chain joins TRBV4-2 and TRBJ2-3, with 9 bases identical to TRBD2. Germline CDR1 reads LGHNA; CDR2 reads YNFKEQ. Trimming removed 4 bases from V and 5 bases from J; junction bases left unmatched: 10. The CDR3 is made up of 16 amino acids. This CDR3 is CASSLIKAGGGDTQYF. The CDR3 region has the DNA TGTGCCAGCAGCCTAATCAAAGCGGGGGGCGGAGATACGCAGTATTTT.

The chain recombines TRBV2 with TRBJ2-1, with 7 bases identical to TRBD1. Germline V gene sequence: CDR1 SNHLY, CDR2 FYNNEI. Losses at the gene ends were 6 bases for V and 8 bases for J; bases not matched to a gene: 13. This CDR3 has 15 residues. The CDR3 nucleotides are TGTGCCAGCAGGGAGAGGACAGGAGACGTCGATGAGCAGTTCTTC. It codes for CASRERTGDVDEQFF. Variable domain in full (rest from reference TRBV2 and TRBJ2-1): EPEVTQTPSHQVTQMGQEVILRCVPISNHLYFYWYRQILGQKVEFLVSFYNNEISEKSEIFDDQFSVERPDGSNFTLKIRSTKLEDSAMYFCASRERTGDVDEQFFGPGTRLTVL.

The V gene is TRBV6-5, the J gene TRBJ2-2; 8 positions match TRBD1. V was pared by 11 bases and J by 3 bases, with 5 bases of the junction left unmatched. CDR1 is MNHEY and CDR2 is SVGAGI in the germline V gene. The CDR3 is 13 residues long. The CDR3 is CASHRGYTGELFF. The CDR3 DNA follows: TGTGCCTCACACAGGGGGTACACCGGGGAGCTGTTTTTT.

The V and J genes are TRBV19 and TRBJ2-1; 7 bases line up with TRBD1. CDR3 length: 16 residues. CDR1 is LNHDA, CDR2 SQIVND, per germline (reference sequence). V was pared by 1 base and J by 2 bases, with 5 bases of the junction left unmatched. This CDR3 is CASSIGVRGTYNEQFF. DNA for the CDR3: TGTGCCAGTAGTATAGGGGTCAGGGGGACCTACAATGAGCAGTTCTTC.

V and J are TRBV10-2 and TRBJ2-3, with 10 bases identical to TRBD2. CDR3 length equals 14 residues. Per germline, CDR1 WSHSY and CDR2 SAAADI. J lost 4 bases, V lost 6 bases, and 4 bases had no gene match. CDR3 DNA: TGCGCCAGCAGGGGAGCGGGGGGGGCAGATACGCAGTATTTT. Translation gives CASRGAGGADTQYF.

The chain uses TRBV30 and TRBJ1-1; D possibly corresponds to TRBD1 (6 bases). CDR1 and CDR2 from the germline V gene are GTSNPN and SVGIG (reference sequence). The CDR3 spans 13 residues. The CDR3 region is CASPGRGDTEAFF. The CDR3 nucleotides read TGTGCTTCCCCAGGGAGGGGGGACACTGAAGCTTTCTTT.

This clone was seen a few times. The V and J genes are TRBV5-1 and TRBJ2-2; D is possibly TRBD1 (6 bases). Trimming left V 3 bases short and J 0 bases short, with 9 bases between. CDR1 and CDR2 (germline): SGHRS, YFSETQ. The CDR3 is 15 amino acids. The CDR3 DNA reads TGCGCCAGCAGCTCCGGACAGTCGAACACCGGGGAGCTGTTTTTT. Translation: CASSSGQSNTGELFF.